The 7 T cell receptor beta chains below were found in one sample sequenced in a study of metastatic and nonmetastatic thyroid tumors. MiXCR reprocessed the PCR reads for TCRdb. The repertoire holds about 15,000 clones, with around a third as singletons. Before thyroid surgery, none of the patients had received any treatment. Sequencing used tumor tissue. The receptors were gathered from a male donor with papillary thyroid cancer or a benign thyroid nodule (not recorded which). Some clones in this sample may be carry-over from other donors' samples.

The rearrangement links TRBV7-9 to TRBJ2-7, with D possibly being TRBD1 or TRBD2 (5 bases each). CDR3 length: 14 residues. The ends were cut back, 8 bases at V and 4 bases at J, with 18 bases in the middle. Germline V gene lookup returns CDR1 SEHNR and CDR2 FQNEAQ (reference sequence). The CDR3 DNA is TGTGCCAGCTGCTACGGGACGGTTTGGTACGAGCAGTACTTC. Amino acids: CASCYGTVWYEQYF.

The table lists this clone with a few counts. Sequence at one end of the junction differs from germline and may be a read error. The chain uses TRBV6-8 and TRBJ2-3, with 9 bases matching TRBD2. The germline V gene has CDR1 MNHGY and CDR2 SAAAGT. The CDR3 has 15 residues. The CDR3 DNA reads as TGTGCCAGCAGCCGACTAGCGGTAGGGCCAGATACTCAGTATTTT. It yields the protein CASSRLAVGPDTQYF.

The chain joins TRBV6-4 to TRBJ1-1, with 10 bases that match TRBD1. Germline CDR1 MRHNA, CDR2 SNTAGT. The CDR3 is made up of 21 amino acids. V was clipped by 7 bases and J by 5 bases; unmatched bases: 28. The CDR3 nucleotides are TGTGCCAGCATCCTATCCATGGTGACAGGGGGCATAGCCCCCCGGTGGACTGAAGCTTTCTTT. It is translated as CASILSMVTGGIAPRWTEAFF.

This clone was detected ten times or more. The rearrangement links TRBV12-3 or TRBV12-4 to TRBJ1-1, with 8 bases that match TRBD1. The CDR3 contains 15 residues. V shed 3 bases, J shed 3 bases, and the junction held 6 bases outside the gene matches. The chain's CDR3 is CASSLWTGRDTEAFF. For the CDR3, the DNA is TGTGCCAGCAGTTTGTGGACAGGGCGGGACACTGAAGCTTTCTTT.

With respect to this clone: A much bigger clone sits one base away, suggesting this may be a read error. The chain recombines TRBV5-4 with TRBJ2-3; 8 bases are a match to TRBD2. The CDR3 extends over 18 amino acids. V was clipped by 1 base and J by 4 bases; unmatched bases: 14. CDR1 is SGHNT and CDR2 is YYREEE in the germline V gene (reference sequence). CDR3 region: CASSLSRAGGLRADTQYF. The CDR3 DNA sequence: TGTGCCAGCAGCTTGAGTCGGGCGGGAGGCCTACGTGCAGATACGCAGTATTTT.

This clone was recorded at least ten times. V is TRBV12-3 or TRBV12-4 and J is TRBJ2-1, with TRBD1 matching over 9 bases. After removal of 6 bases from V and 9 bases from J, the junction contained 12 bases not matched to a gene. CDR3 length: 15 amino acids. CDR3 sequence reads: CASSPPGQGRGEQFF. The CDR3 bases are TGTGCCAGCAGCCCCCCGGGACAGGGACGGGGTGAGCAGTTCTTC.

A single count supports this clone. One end of the junction varies from germline; a read error may be responsible. The chain joins TRBV20-1 to TRBJ1-1; no reliable D call. Germline CDR1 is DFQATT and CDR2 is SNEGSKA (reference sequence). The CDR3 totals 14 residues. In nucleotides, the CDR3 is TGCAGTGCACAAAATCTTGGGGTAAACACTGAATCTTTCTTT. Encoded protein: CSAQNLGVNTESFF.